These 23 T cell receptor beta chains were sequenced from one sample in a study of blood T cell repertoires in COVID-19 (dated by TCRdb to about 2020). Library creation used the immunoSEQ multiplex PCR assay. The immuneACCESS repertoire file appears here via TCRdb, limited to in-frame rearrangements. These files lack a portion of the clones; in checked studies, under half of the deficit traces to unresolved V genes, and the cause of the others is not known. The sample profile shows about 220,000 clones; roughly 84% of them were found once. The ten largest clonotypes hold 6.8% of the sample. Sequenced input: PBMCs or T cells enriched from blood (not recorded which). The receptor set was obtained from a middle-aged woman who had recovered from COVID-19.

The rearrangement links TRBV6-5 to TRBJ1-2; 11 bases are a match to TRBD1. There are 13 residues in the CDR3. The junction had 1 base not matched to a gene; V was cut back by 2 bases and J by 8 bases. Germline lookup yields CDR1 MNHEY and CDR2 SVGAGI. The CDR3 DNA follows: TGTGCCAGCAGTTACGGGGACAGGGGGGGCTACACCTTC. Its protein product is CASSYGDRGGYTF.

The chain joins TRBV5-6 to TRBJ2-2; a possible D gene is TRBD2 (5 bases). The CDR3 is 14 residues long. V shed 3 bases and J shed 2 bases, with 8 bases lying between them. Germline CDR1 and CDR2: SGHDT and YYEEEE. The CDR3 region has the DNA TGTGCCAGCAGCTCGGGGATTAACACCGGGGAGCTGTTTTTT. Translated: CASSSGINTGELFF.

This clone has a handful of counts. CDR3 region: CASSPGTSDYPNTGELFF. CDR3 nucleotides: TGTGCCAGCAGCCCTGGGACTAGCGATTACCCGAACACCGGGGAGCTGTTTTTT. This rearrangement joins TRBV11-3 to TRBJ2-2; 10 bases are a match to TRBD2. V trimming: 5 bases; J trimming: 0 bases; junction bases outside the gene matches: 9. Germline values: CDR1 SGHNT, CDR2 YENEEA. The CDR3 sequence is 18 residues long. The variable domain in full, completed from reference TRBV11-3 and TRBJ2-2, reads EAGVVQSPRYKIIEKKQPVAFWCNPISGHNTLYWYLQNLGQGPELLIRYENEEAVDDSQLPKDRFSAERLKGVDSTLKIQPAELGDSAVYLCASSPGTSDYPNTGELFFGEGSRLTVL.

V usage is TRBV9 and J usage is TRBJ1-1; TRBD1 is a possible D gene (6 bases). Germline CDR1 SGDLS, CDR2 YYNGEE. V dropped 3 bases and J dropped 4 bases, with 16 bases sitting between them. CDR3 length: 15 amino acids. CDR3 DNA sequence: TGTGCCAGCAGCGGAGGGGGACACCCAATCACTGAAGCTTTCTTT. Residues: CASSGGGHPITEAFF.

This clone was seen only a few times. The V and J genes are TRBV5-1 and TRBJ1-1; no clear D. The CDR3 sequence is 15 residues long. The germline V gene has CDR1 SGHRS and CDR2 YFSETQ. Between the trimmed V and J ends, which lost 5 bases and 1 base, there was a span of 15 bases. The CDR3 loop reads CASRWTGSSNTEAFF. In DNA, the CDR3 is TGCGCCAGCAGGTGGACTGGCAGTTCGAACACTGAAGCTTTCTTT.

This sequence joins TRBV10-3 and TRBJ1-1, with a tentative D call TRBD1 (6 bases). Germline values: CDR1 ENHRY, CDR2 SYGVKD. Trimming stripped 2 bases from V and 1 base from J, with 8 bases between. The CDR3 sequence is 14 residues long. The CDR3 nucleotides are TGTGCCATCAGTGAGGGACAGCGGAACACTGAAGCTTTCTTT. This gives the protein CAISEGQRNTEAFF.

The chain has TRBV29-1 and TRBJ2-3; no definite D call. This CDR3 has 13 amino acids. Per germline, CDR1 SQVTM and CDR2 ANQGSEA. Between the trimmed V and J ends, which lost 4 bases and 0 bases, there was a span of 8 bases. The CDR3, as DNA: TGCAGCGTTGTTGAGGATAGCACAGATACGCAGTATTTT. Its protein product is CSVVEDSTDTQYF.

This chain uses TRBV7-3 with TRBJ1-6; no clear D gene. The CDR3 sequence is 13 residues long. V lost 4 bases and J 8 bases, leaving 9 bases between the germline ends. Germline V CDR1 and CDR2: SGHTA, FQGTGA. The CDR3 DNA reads TGTGCCAGCAGCTCCAGGCTGGATTCACCCCTCCACTTT. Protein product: CASSSRLDSPLHF. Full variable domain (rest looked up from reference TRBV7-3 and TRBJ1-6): GAGVSQTPSNKVTEKGKYVELRCDPISGHTALYWYRQSLGQGPEFLIYFQGTGAADDSGLPNDRFFAVRPEGSVSTLKIQRTERGDSAVYLCASSSRLDSPLHFGNGTRLTVT.

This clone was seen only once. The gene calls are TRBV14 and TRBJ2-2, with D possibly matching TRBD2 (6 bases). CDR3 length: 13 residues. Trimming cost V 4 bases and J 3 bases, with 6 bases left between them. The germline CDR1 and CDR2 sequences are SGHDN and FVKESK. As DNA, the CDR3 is TGTGCCAGCAGCCGGGGGGACACCGGGGAGCTGTTTTTT. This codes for CASSRGDTGELFF.

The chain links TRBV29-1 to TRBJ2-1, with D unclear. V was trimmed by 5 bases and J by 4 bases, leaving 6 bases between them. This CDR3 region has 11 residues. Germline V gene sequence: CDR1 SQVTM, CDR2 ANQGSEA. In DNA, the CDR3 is TGCAGCGTTACTACTTACAATGAGCAGTTCTTC. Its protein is CSVTTYNEQFF.

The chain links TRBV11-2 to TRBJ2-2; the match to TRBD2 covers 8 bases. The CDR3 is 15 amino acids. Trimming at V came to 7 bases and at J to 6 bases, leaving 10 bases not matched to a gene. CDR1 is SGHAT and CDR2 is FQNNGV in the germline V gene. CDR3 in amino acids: CASILASGRPGELFF. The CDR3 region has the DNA TGTGCCAGCATCCTGGCTAGCGGGCGCCCCGGGGAGCTGTTTTTT.

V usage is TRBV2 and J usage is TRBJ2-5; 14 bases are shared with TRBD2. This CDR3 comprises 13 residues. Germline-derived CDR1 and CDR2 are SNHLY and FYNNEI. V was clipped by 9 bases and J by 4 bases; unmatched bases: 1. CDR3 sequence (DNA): TGTGCCAGAGGACTAGCGGGAGGAGAGACCCAGTACTTC. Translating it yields CARGLAGGETQYF. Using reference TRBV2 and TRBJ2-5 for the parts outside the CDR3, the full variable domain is EPEVTQTPSHQVTQMGQEVILRCVPISNHLYFYWYRQILGQKVEFLVSFYNNEISEKSEIFDDQFSVERPDGSNFTLKIRSTKLEDSAMYFCARGLAGGETQYFGPGTRLLVL.

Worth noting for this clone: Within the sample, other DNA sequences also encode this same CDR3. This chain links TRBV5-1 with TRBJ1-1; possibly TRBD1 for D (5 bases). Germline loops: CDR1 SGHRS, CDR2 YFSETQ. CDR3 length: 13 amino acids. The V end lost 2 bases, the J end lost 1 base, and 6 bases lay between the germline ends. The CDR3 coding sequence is TGCGCCAGCAGCTTAGGGGCGAACACTGAAGCTTTCTTT. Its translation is CASSLGANTEAFF.

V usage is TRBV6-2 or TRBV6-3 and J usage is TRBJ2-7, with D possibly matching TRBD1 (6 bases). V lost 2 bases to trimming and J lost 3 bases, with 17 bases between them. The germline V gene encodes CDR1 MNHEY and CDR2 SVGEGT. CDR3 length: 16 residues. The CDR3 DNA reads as TGTGCCAGCAGTTACAGGAGGACAGCCTTTTTCTACGAGCAGTACGTC. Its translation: CASSYRRTAFFYEQYV.

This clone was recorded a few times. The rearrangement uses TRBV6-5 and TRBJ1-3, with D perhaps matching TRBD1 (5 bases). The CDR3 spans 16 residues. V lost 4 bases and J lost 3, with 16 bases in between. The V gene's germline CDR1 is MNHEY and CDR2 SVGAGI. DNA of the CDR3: TGTGCCAGCAGTTCAACCCCCGGGACTCTTGGAAACACCATATATTTT. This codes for CASSSTPGTLGNTIYF.

The CDR3 here is CASSQTGGGYTF. CDR3 DNA: TGTGCCAGCAGCCAGACGGGGGGTGGCTACACCTTC. The rearrangement joins TRBV3-1 (or the pseudogene TRBV3-2) to TRBJ1-2; possible D gene TRBD1, 5 bases. From germline, CDR1 is LGHDT and CDR2 YNNKEL (reference sequence). The V end lost 3 bases, the J end lost 7 bases, and 9 bases lay between the germline ends. The CDR3 sequence is 12 residues long.

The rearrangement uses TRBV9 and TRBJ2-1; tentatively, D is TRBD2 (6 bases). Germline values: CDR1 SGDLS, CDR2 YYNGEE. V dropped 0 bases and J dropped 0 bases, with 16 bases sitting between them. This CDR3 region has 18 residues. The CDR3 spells CASSVGGGSYSSYNEQFF. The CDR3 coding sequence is TGTGCCAGCAGCGTAGGAGGAGGGTCTTACAGCTCCTACAATGAGCAGTTCTTC.

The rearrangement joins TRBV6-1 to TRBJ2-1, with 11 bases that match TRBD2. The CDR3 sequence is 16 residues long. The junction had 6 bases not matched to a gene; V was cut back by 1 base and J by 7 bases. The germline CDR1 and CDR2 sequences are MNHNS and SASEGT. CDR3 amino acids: CASSEVGTSGGNEQFF. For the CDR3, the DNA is TGTGCCAGCAGTGAAGTCGGGACTAGCGGAGGGAATGAGCAGTTCTTC.

CDR3 region: CASSLATGTSDTQYF. The CDR3 DNA reads TGTGCCAGCAGCTTAGCGACCGGGACATCAGATACGCAGTATTTT. The chain employs TRBV7-2 and TRBJ2-3; D perhaps matches TRBD1 (6 bases). The ends were cut back, 0 bases at V and 4 bases at J, with 11 bases in the middle. The CDR3 spans 15 residues. Germline CDR1 SGHTA, CDR2 FQGNSA.

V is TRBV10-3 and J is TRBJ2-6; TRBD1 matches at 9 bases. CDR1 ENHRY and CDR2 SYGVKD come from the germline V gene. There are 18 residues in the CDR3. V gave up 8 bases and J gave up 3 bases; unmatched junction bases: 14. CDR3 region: CAIAPPGTGLGGANVLTF. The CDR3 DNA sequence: TGTGCCATCGCCCCTCCCGGGACAGGGTTAGGTGGGGCCAACGTCCTGACTTTC.

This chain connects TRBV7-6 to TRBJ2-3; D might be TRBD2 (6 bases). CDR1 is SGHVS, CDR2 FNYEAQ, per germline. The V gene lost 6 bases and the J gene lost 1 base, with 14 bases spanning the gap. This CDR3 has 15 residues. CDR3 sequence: CASSLTASGTDTQYF. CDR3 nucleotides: TGTGCCAGCAGTCTAACGGCTAGCGGCACAGATACGCAGTATTTT.

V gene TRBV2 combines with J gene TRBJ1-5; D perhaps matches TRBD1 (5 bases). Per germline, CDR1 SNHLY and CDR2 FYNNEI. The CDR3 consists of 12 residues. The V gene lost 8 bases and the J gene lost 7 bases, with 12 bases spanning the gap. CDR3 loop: CASGGGYQPQHF. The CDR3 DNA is TGTGCCAGCGGGGGGGGGTACCAGCCCCAGCATTTT.

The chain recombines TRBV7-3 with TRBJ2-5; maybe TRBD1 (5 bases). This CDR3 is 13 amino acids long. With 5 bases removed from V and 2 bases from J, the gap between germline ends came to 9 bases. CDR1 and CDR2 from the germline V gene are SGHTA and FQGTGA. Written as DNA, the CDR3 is TGTGCCAGCAGCCGCGGACAACAAGAGACCCAGTACTTC. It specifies CASSRGQQETQYF.